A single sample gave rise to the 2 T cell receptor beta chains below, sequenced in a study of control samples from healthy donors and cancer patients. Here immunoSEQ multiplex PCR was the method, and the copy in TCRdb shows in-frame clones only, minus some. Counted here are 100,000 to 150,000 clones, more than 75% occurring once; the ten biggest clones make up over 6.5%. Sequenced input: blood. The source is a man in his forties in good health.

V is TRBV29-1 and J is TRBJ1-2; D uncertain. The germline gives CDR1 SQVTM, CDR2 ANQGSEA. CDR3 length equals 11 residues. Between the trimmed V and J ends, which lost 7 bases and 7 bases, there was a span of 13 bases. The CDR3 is CSAPLPSGYTF. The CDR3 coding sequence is TGCAGCGCCCCCCTGCCCTCTGGCTACACCTTC.

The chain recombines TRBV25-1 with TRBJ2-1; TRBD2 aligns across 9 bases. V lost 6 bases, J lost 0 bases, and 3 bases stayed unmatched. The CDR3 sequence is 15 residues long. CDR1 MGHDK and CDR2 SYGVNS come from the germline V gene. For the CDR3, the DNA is TGTGCCAGCAGCCCAGCGGGGGGCTCCTACAATGAGCAGTTCTTC. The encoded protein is CASSPAGGSYNEQFF.